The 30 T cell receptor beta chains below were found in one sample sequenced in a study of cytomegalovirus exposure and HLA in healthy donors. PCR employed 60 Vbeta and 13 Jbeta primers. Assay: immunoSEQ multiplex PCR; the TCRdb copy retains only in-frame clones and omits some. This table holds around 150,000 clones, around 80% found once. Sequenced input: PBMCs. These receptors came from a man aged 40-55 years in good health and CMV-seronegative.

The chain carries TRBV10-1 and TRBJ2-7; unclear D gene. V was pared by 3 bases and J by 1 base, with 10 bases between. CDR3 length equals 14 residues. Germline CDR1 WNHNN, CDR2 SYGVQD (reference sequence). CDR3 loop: CASSDLAESYEQYF. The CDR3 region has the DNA TGCGCCAGCAGTGACCTGGCGGAGTCCTACGAGCAGTACTTC.

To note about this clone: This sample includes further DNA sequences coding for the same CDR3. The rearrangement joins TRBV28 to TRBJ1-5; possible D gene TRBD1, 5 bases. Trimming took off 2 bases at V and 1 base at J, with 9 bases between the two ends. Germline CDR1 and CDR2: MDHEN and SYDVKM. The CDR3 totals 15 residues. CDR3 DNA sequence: TGTGCCAGCAGTTTAAGCGGGGGAAGCAATCAGCCCCAGCATTTT. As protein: CASSLSGGSNQPQHF.

This CDR3 is CASSPGQGARGYTF. DNA of the CDR3: TGCGCCAGCAGCCCCGGACAGGGGGCGCGCGGCTACACCTTC. This rearrangement joins TRBV5-1 to TRBJ1-2; 11 bases fit TRBD1. The V segment lost 4 bases and the J segment 8 bases; nucleotides outside the gene matches: 7. The CDR3 is 14 residues long. Germline V gives CDR1 SGHRS, CDR2 YFSETQ.

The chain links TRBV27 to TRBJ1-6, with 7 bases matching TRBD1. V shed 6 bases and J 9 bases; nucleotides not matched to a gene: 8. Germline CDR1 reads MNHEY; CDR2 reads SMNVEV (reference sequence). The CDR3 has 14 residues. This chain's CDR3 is CASRRQGEVSPLHF. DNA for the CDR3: TGTGCCAGCAGGCGGCAGGGGGAGGTTTCACCCCTCCACTTT.

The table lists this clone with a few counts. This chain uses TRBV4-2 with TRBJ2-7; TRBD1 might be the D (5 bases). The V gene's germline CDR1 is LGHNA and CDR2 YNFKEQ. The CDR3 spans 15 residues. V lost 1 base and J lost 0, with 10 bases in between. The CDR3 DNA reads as TGTGCCAGCAGCCAAGGCGTCGACAGCTCCTACGAGCAGTACTTC. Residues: CASSQGVDSSYEQYF.

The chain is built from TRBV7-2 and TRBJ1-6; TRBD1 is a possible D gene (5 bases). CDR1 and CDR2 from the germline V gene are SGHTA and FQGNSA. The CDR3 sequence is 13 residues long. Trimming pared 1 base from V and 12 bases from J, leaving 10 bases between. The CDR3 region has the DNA TGTGCCAGCAGCTTAGTACAGGCGGAACCCCTCCACTTT. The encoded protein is CASSLVQAEPLHF.

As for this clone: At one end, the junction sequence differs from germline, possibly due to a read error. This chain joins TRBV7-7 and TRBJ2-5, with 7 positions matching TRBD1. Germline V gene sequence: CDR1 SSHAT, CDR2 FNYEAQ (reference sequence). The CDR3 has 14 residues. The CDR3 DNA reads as TGTGCTAGCAGCGCCGGGACAGTCCAAGAGACCCAGTACTTC. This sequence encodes CASSAGTVQETQYF. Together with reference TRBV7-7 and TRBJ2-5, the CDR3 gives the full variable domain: GAGVSQSPRYKVTKRGQDVTLRCDPISSHATLYWYQQALGQGPEFLTYFNYEAQPDKSGLPSDRFSAERPEGSISTLTIQRTEQRDSAMYRCASSAGTVQETQYFGPGTRLLVL.

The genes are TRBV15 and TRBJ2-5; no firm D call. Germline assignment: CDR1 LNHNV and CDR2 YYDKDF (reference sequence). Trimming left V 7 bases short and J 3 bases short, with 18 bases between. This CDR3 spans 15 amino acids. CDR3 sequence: CATTRSRDLEETQYF. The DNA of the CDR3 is TGTGCCACCACCCGGAGTCGAGATTTGGAAGAGACCCAGTACTTC.

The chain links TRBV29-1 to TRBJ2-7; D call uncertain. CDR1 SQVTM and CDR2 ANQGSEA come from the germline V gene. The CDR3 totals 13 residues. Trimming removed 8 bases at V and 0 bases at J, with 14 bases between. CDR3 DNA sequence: TGCAGCCTACAATGTCGGAGCTCCTACGAGCAGTACTTC. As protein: CSLQCRSSYEQYF.

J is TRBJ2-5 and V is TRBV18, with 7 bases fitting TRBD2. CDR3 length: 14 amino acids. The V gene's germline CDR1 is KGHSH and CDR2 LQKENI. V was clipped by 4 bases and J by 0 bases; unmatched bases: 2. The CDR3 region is CASSLSGDQETQYF. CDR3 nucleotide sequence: TGTGCCAGCTCACTCAGCGGGGACCAAGAGACCCAGTACTTC.

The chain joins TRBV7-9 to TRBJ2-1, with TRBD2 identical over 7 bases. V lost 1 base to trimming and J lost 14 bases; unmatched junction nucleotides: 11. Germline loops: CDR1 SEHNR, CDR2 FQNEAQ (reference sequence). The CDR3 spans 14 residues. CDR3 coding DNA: TGTGCCAGCAGCTTAGGATATGGGACTACCGGTGAGTTCTTC. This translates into CASSLGYGTTGEFF. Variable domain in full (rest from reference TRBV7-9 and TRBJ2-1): DTGVSQNPRHKITKRGQNVTFRCDPISEHNRLYWYRQTLGQGPEFLTYFQNEAQLEKSRLLSDRFSAERPKGSFSTLEIQRTEQGDSAMYLCASSLGYGTTGEFFGPGTRLTVL.

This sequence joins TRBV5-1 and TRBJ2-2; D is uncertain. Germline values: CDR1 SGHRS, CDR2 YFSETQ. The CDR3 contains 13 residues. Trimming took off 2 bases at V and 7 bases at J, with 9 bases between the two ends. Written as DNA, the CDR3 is TGCGCCAGCAGCTTTCAATCCGGCGGGGAGCTGTTTTTT. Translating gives CASSFQSGGELFF.

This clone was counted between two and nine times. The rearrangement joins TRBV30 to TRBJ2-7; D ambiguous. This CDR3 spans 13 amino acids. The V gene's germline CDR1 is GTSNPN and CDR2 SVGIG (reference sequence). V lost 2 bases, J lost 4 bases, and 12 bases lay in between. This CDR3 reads CAWSSESRYEQYF. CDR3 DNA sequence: TGTGCCTGGAGTTCCGAGTCTCGGTACGAGCAGTACTTC.

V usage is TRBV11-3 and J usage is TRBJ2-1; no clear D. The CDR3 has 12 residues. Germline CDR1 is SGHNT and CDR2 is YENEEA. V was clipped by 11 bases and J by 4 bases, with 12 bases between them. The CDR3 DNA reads TGTGCCGGCGGCGTCGGATACAATGAGCAGTTCTTC. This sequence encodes CAGGVGYNEQFF.

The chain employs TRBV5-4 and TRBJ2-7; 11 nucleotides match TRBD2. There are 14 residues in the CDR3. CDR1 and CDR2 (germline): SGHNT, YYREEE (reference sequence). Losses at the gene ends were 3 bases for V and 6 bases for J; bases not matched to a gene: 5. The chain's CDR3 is CASSSIAGGGEQYF. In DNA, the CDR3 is TGTGCCAGCAGCTCAATAGCGGGAGGGGGCGAGCAGTACTTC.

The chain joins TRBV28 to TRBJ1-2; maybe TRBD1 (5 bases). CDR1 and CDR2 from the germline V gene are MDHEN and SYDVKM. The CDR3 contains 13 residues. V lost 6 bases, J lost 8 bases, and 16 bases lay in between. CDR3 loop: CASRDQGLGGYTF. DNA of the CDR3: TGTGCCAGCAGGGATCAGGGATTAGGAGGCTACACCTTC.

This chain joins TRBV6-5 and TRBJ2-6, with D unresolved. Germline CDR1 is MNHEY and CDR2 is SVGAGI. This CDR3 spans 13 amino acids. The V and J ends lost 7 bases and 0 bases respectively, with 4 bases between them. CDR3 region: CASKLSGANVLTF. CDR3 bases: TGTGCCAGCAAACTCTCTGGGGCCAACGTCCTGACTTTC.

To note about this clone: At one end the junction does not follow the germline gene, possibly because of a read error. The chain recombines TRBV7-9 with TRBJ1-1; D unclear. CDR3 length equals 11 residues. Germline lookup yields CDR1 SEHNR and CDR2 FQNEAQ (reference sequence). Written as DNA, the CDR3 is TGTTCCAGCAGTCAGTACACTGAAGCTTTCTTT. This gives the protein CSSSQYTEAFF.

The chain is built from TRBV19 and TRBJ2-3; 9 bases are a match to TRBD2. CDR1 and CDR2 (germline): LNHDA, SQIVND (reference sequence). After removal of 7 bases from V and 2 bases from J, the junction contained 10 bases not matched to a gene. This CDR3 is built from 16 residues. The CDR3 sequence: CASTRQLAGLTDTQYF. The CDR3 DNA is TGTGCCAGTACTAGGCAGCTAGCGGGGCTCACAGATACGCAGTATTTT.

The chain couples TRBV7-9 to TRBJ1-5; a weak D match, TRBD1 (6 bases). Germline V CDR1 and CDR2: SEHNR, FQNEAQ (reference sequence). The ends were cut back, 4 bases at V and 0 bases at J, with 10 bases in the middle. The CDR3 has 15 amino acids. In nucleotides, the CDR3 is TGTGCCAGCAGCTCCCAGGGGAATAGCAATCAGCCCCAGCATTTT. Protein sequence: CASSSQGNSNQPQHF.

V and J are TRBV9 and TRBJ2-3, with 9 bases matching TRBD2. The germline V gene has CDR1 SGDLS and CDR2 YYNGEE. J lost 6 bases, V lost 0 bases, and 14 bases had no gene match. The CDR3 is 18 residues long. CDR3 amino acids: CASSVDPGGGGVVDTQYF. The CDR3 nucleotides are TGTGCCAGCAGCGTAGACCCTGGAGGCGGGGGGGTAGTGGATACGCAGTATTTT.

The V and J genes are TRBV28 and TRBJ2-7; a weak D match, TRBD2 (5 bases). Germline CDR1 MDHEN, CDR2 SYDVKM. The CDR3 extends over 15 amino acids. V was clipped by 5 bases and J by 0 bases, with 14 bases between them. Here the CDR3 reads CASSGIGVVSYEQYF. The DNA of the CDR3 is TGTGCCAGCAGTGGAATCGGGGTTGTCTCCTACGAGCAGTACTTC.

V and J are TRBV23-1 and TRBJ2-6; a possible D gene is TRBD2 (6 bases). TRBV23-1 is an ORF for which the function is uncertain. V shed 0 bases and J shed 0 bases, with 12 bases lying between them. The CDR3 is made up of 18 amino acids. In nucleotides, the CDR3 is TGCGCCAGCAGTCAATCTTCGGAGGGGAACTCTGGGGCCAACGTCCTGACTTTC. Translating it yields CASSQSSEGNSGANVLTF.

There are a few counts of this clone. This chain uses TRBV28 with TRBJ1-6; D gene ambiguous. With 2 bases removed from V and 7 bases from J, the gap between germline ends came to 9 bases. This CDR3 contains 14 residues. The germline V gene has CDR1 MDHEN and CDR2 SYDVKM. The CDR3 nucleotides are TGTGCCAGCAGTTTACTCGCGGGGAATTCACCCCTCCACTTT. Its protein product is CASSLLAGNSPLHF. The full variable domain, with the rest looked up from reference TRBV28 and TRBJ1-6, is DVKVTQSSRYLVKRTGEKVFLECVQDMDHENMFWYRQDPGLGLRLIYFSYDVKMKEKGDIPEGYSVSREKKERFSLILESASTNQTSMYLCASSLLAGNSPLHFGNGTRLTVT.

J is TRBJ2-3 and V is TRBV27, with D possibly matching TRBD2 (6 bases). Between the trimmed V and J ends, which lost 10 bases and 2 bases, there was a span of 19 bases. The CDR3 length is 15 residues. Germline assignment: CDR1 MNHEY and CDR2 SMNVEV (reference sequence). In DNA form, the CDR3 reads TGTGCCACCGGATTGGGGGAGGCTCCCACAGATACGCAGTATTTT. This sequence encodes CATGLGEAPTDTQYF.

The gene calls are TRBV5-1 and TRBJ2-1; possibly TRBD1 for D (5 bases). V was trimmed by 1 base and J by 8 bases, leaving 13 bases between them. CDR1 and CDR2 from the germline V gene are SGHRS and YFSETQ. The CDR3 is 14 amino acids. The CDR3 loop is CASSLNGQWDEQFF. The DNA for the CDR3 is TGCGCCAGCAGCTTGAACGGACAATGGGATGAGCAGTTCTTC.

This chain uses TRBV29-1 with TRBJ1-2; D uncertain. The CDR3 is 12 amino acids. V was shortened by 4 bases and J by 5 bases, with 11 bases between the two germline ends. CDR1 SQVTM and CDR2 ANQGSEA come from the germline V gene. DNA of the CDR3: TGCAGCGTTGCCCAGATACAGTATGGCTACACCTTC. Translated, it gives CSVAQIQYGYTF. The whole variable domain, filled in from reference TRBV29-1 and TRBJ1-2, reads SAVISQKPSRDICQRGTSLTIQCQVDSQVTMMFWYRQQPGQSLTLIATANQGSEATYESGFVIDKFPISRPNLTFSTLTVSNMSPEDSSIYLCSVAQIQYGYTFGSGTRLTVV.

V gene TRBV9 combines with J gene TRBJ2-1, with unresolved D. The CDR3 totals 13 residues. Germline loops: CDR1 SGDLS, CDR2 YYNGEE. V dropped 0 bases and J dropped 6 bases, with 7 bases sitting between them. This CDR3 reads CASSVATGNEQFF. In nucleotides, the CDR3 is TGTGCCAGCAGCGTAGCTACCGGCAATGAGCAGTTCTTC.

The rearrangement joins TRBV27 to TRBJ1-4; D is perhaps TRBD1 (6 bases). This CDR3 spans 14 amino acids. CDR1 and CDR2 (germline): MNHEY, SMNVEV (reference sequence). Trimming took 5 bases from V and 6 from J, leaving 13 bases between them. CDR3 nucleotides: TGTGCCAGCAGTAAAAGGGGGAGGGATGAAAAACTGTTTTTT. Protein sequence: CASSKRGRDEKLFF.

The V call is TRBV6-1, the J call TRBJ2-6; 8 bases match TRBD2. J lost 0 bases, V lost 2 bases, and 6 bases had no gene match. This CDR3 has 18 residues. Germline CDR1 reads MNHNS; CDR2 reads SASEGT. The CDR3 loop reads CASSERERGNSGANVLTF. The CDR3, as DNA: TGTGCCAGCAGTGAAAGGGAGCGGGGGAACTCTGGGGCCAACGTCCTGACTTTC.